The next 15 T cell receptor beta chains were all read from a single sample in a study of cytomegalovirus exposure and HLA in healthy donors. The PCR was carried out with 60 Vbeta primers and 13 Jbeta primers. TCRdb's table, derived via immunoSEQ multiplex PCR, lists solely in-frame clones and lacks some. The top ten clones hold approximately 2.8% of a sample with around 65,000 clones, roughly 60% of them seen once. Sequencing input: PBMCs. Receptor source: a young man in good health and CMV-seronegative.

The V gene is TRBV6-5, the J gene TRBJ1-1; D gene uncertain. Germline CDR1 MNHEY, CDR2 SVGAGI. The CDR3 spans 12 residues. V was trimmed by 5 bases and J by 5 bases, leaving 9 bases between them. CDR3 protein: CASSRTSTEAFF. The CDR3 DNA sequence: TGTGCCAGCAGTCGAACATCGACTGAAGCTTTCTTT.

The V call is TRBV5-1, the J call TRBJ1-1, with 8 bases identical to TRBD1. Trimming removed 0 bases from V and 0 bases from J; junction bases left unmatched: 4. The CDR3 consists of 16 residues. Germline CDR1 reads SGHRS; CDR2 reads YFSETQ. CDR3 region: CASSLAQGGLNTEAFF. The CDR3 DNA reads TGCGCCAGCAGCTTGGCACAGGGGGGCCTGAACACTGAAGCTTTCTTT.

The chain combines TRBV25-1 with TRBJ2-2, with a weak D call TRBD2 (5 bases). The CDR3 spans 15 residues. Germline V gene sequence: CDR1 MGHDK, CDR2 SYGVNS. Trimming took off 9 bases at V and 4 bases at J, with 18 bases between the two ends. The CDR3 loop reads CARTRGSAGTGELFF. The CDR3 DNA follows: TGTGCCAGAACTCGGGGTTCCGCGGGCACCGGGGAGCTGTTTTTT.

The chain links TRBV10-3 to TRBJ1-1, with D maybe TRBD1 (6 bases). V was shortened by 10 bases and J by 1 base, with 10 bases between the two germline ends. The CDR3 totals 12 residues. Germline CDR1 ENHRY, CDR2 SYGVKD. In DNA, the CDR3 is TGTGCCACGAGCAGGGGGAACACTGAAGCTTTCTTT. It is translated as CATSRGNTEAFF.

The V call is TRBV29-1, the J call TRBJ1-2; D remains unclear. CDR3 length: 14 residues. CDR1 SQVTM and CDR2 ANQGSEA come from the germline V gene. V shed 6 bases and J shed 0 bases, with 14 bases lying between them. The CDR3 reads CSVQAGYPNYGYTF. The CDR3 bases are TGCAGCGTCCAGGCAGGATATCCTAACTATGGCTACACCTTC.

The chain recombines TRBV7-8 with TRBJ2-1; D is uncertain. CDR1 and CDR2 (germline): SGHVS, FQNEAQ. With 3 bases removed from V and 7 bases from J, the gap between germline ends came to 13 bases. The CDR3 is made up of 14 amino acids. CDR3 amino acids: CASSFTGGANEQFF. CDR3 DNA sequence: TGTGCCAGCAGCTTTACCGGCGGAGCGAATGAGCAGTTCTTC.

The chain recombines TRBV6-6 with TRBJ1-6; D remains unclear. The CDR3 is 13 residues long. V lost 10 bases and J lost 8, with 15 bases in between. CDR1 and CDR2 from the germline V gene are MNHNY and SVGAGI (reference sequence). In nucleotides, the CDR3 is TGTGCCACCGCGTCACGACGGGATTCACCCCTCCACTTT. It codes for CATASRRDSPLHF.

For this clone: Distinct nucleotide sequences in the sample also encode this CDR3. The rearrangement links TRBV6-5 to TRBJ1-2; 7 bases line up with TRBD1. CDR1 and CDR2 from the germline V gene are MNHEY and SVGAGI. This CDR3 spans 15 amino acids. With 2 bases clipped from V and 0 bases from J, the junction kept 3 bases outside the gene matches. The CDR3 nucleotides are TGTGCCAGCAGTTACGCGCAGGGGGCTAACTATGGCTACACCTTC. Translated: CASSYAQGANYGYTF.

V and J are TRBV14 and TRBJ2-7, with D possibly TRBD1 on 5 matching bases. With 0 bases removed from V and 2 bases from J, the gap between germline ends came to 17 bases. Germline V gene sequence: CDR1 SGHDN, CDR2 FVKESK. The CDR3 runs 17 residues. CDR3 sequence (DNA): TGTGCCAGCAGCCAAGACAGGACACCAATTCTTACCTACGAGCAGTACTTC. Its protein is CASSQDRTPILTYEQYF. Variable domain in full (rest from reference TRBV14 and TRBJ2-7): EAGVTQFPSHSVIEKGQTVTLRCDPISGHDNLYWYRRVMGKEIKFLLHFVKESKQDESGMPNNRFLAERTGGTYSTLKVQPAELEDSGVYFCASSQDRTPILTYEQYFGPGTRLTVT.

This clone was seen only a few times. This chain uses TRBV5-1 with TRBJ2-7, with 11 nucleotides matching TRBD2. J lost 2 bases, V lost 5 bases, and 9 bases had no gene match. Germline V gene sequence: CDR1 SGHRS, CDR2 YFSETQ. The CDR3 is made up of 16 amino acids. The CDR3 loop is CASRRLAGGPPYEQYF. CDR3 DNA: TGCGCCAGCAGGCGGCTAGCGGGGGGTCCGCCCTACGAGCAGTACTTC.

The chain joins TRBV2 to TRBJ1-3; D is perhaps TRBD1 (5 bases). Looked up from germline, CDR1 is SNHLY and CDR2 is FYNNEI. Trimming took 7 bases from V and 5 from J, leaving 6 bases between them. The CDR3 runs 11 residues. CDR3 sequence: CASNRRNTIYF. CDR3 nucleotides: TGTGCCAGCAACAGGAGAAACACCATATATTTT.

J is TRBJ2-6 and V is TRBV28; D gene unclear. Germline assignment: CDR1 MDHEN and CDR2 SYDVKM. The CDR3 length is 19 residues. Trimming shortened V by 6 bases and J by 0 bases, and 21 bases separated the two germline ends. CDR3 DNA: TGTGCCAGCAGAACCGCCGAGGCCTCCCTTTTCTCTGGGGCCAACGTCCTGACTTTC. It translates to CASRTAEASLFSGANVLTF.

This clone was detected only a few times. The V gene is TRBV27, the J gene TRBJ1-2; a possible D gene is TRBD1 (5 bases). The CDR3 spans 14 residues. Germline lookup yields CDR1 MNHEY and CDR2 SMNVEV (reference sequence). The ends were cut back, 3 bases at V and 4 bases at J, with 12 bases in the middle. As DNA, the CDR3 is TGTGCCAGCAGTTTTTCCGGGACTATCTATGGCTACACCTTC. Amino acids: CASSFSGTIYGYTF.

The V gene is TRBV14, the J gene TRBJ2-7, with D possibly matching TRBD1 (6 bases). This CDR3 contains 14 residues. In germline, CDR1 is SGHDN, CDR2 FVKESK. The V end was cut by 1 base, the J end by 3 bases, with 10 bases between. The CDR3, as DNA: TGTGCCAGCAGCCAAGTCCAGGGGAGCTACGAGCAGTACTTC. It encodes CASSQVQGSYEQYF.

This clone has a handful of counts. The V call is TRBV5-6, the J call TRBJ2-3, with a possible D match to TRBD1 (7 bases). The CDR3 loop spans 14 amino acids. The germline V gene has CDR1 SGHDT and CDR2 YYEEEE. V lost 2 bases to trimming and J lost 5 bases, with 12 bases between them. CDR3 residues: CASSFRGAGDTQYF. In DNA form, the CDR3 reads TGTGCCAGCAGCTTCAGGGGGGCAGGAGATACGCAGTATTTT.